The entry below gives a single T cell receptor (beta chain) sequence along with its context. This sample was taken from a study of blood T cell repertoires in COVID-19. Turning to the study itself: Samples taken during acute and convalescent COVID-19 were collected in the United States, Italy and Spain. From T cells, B-cell-depleted T cells, or PBMCs came the material, which was cDNA or gDNA.

The CDR3 covers 13 residues. Per germline, CDR1 MDHEN and CDR2 SYDVKM. V was shortened by 6 bases and J by 7 bases, with 12 bases between the two germline ends. As handled by the study authors: Scientists estimated how many nucleated cells there were by amplifying reference gene primers. Generated by immunoSEQ multiplex PCR, the TCRdb table keeps only in-frame clones and is missing some. The V and J calls and clone size are taken from that table; D and trimming were inferred from the DNA. The sample yields about 250,000 clones, roughly 89% seen once. The genes are TRBV28 and TRBJ1-4; D not resolved. The sequence derives from a man aged 30-40 years with acute or convalescent COVID-19. Sequencing was performed on peripheral blood. In nucleotides, the CDR3 is TGTGCCAGCAGATACCTAGGTATTGAAAAACTGTTTTTT. It encodes CASRYLGIEKLFF. Full variable domain (outside the CDR3, taken from reference TRBV28 and TRBJ1-4): DVKVTQSSRYLVKRTGEKVFLECVQDMDHENMFWYRQDPGLGLRLIYFSYDVKMKEKGDIPEGYSVSREKKERFSLILESASTNQTSMYLCASRYLGIEKLFFGSGTQLSVL.